The 25 T cell receptor beta chains below come from one sample, sequenced in a study of T cell responses to AZD1222 COVID-19 vaccine. Profiled with immunoSEQ multiplex PCR; TCRdb holds only in-frame clones, not every one. Of 140,000 to 150,000 clones listed, around 88% are singletons. The sample in question was peripheral blood, obtained on day 0 of AZD1222 vaccination. Every receptor here comes from an adult in good health.

This chain uses TRBV7-2 with TRBJ2-7, with D perhaps matching TRBD1 or TRBD2 (6 bases each). V dropped 3 bases and J dropped 12 bases, with 21 bases sitting between them. The CDR3 contains 14 residues. Germline CDR1 reads SGHTA; CDR2 reads FQGNSA. CDR3 in amino acids: CASSFSKGLGGRYF. CDR3 bases: TGTGCCAGCAGCTTTAGTAAGGGCCTGGGGGGCCGGTACTTC.

This chain connects TRBV6-6 to TRBJ1-3; 9 positions agree with TRBD1. Germline V gene data show CDR1 as MNHNY and CDR2 as SVGAGI (reference sequence). The CDR3 consists of 18 residues. V lost 5 bases, J lost 0 bases, and 11 bases stayed unmatched. In DNA form, the CDR3 reads TGTGCCAGCAGTCCGATACAGGGGGCTCTCCTCTCTGGAAACACCATATATTTT. Translation: CASSPIQGALLSGNTIYF.

The rearrangement uses TRBV5-1 and TRBJ2-5; a weak D match, TRBD2 (6 bases). Germline values: CDR1 SGHRS, CDR2 YFSETQ. This CDR3 is built from 15 residues. Trimming removed 4 bases from V and 1 base from J, with 14 bases in between. In DNA form, the CDR3 reads TGCGCCAGCAGCGCGGGACTCGTCACCCAAGAGACCCAGTACTTC. This encodes CASSAGLVTQETQYF. Based on the CDR3 plus reference TRBV5-1 and TRBJ2-5, the full variable domain is KAGVTQTPRYLIKTRGQQVTLSCSPISGHRSVSWYQQTPGQGLQFLFEYFSETQRNKGNFPGRFSGRQFSNSRSEMNVSTLELGDSALYLCASSAGLVTQETQYFGPGTRLLVL.

The chain joins TRBV23-1 to TRBJ1-4, with 7 positions matching TRBD1. TRBV23-1 is treated as an ORF (open reading frame) with a function not yet certain. V dropped 10 bases and J dropped 8; count of bases not matched to a gene: 10. CDR3 length: 13 residues. The CDR3 DNA follows: TGCGCCATCCCGGACAGGTTGGCCGAAAAACTGTTTTTT. This sequence encodes CAIPDRLAEKLFF.

The CDR3 here is CASNSQGQWAGEQFF. Written as DNA, the CDR3 is TGTGCCAGCAACTCTCAGGGACAGTGGGCTGGTGAGCAGTTCTTC. The gene calls are TRBV7-9 and TRBJ2-1, with 7 bases aligning to TRBD1. Germline V CDR1 and CDR2: SEHNR, FQNEAQ (reference sequence). V shed 7 bases, J shed 9 bases, and the junction held 15 bases outside the gene matches. The CDR3 length is 15 residues.

The chain has TRBV5-1 and TRBJ2-1, with TRBD1 identical over 7 bases. Losses at the gene ends were 4 bases for V and 6 bases for J; bases not matched to a gene: 7. Germline loops: CDR1 SGHRS, CDR2 YFSETQ. The CDR3 covers 14 residues. CDR3 nucleotides: TGCGCCAGCAGCAGACAGGGTTACAGCAATGAGCAGTTCTTC. Its protein product is CASSRQGYSNEQFF. The full variable domain, rest sourced from reference TRBV5-1 and TRBJ2-1, is KAGVTQTPRYLIKTRGQQVTLSCSPISGHRSVSWYQQTPGQGLQFLFEYFSETQRNKGNFPGRFSGRQFSNSRSEMNVSTLELGDSALYLCASSRQGYSNEQFFGPGTRLTVL.

This clone was counted a few times. J is TRBJ2-7 and V is TRBV12-3 or TRBV12-4; D not resolved. Trimming removed 6 bases at V and 0 bases at J, with 6 bases between. The CDR3 is 12 amino acids. CDR3 nucleotides: TGTGCCAGCAGCCAGAGCTCCTACGAGCAGTACTTC. Protein: CASSQSSYEQYF.

This clone has only one observation. This CDR3 reads CASSSSGGSNYGYTF. The DNA of the CDR3 is TGTGCCAGCAGTTCTTCAGGGGGCTCTAACTATGGCTACACCTTC. The chain employs TRBV28 and TRBJ1-2; 8 bases map to TRBD1. This CDR3 spans 15 amino acids. CDR1 is MDHEN, CDR2 SYDVKM, per germline. After removal of 4 bases from V and 0 bases from J, the junction contained 4 bases not matched to a gene.

This rearrangement joins TRBV5-6 to TRBJ2-1; tentative D call: TRBD1 (5 bases). The CDR3 is 17 amino acids. Trimming shortened V by 2 bases and J by 0 bases, and 15 bases separated the two germline ends. The germline V gene encodes CDR1 SGHDT and CDR2 YYEEEE. The CDR3 here is CASSLFRALVSYNEQFF. The CDR3 DNA reads as TGTGCCAGCAGCTTATTCAGGGCCCTCGTCTCCTACAATGAGCAGTTCTTC.

The gene calls are TRBV3-1 (or the pseudogene TRBV3-2) and TRBJ2-7; 8 nucleotides agree with TRBD1. The J segment lost 10 bases and the V segment lost 1 base, leaving 12 bases of the junction unmatched. The CDR3 is 15 amino acids. CDR1 LGHDT and CDR2 YNNKEL come from the germline V gene (reference sequence). The CDR3, as DNA: TGTGCCAGCAGCCAAGGCACCGGACAGGGCCGGAGACAGTACTTC. Translated, it gives CASSQGTGQGRRQYF.

In its sample, this clone was seen once. V and J are TRBV30 and TRBJ1-1; 7 positions match TRBD1. This CDR3 contains 14 residues. V lost 1 base, J lost 3 bases, and 5 bases stayed unmatched. Germline CDR1 is GTSNPN and CDR2 is SVGIG (reference sequence). The CDR3 loop reads CAWSGGGGHTEAFF. The CDR3 DNA reads as TGTGCCTGGAGTGGAGGGGGCGGGCACACTGAAGCTTTCTTT. Full variable domain (remainder filled in from reference TRBV30 and TRBJ1-1): SQTIHQWPATLVQPVGSPLSLECTVEGTSNPNLYWYRQAAGRGLQLLFYSVGIGQISSEVPQNLSASRPQDRQFILSSKKLLLSDSGFYLCAWSGGGGHTEAFFGQGTRLTVV.

The rearrangement uses TRBV6-4 and TRBJ2-2; 11 bases are shared with TRBD2. Looked up from germline, CDR1 is MRHNA and CDR2 is SNTAGT. The J segment lost 5 bases and the V segment lost 6 bases, leaving 5 bases of the junction unmatched. This CDR3 has 15 residues. The CDR3 nucleotides read TGTGCCAGCAGCGGTACTAGCGGGGGTACCGGGGAGCTGTTTTTT. Translating gives CASSGTSGGTGELFF.

The CDR3 DNA follows: TGTGCCAGTACCCTTCAGTCTTCCTATGGCTACACCTTC. It encodes CASTLQSSYGYTF. V and J are TRBV19 and TRBJ1-2; D not certain. CDR1 and CDR2 (germline): LNHDA, SQIVND (reference sequence). V was pared by 7 bases and J by 4 bases, with 13 bases between. The CDR3 consists of 13 residues.

CDR3: CASSRLGTGDYGYTF. In DNA form, the CDR3 reads TGTGCCAGTAGCAGGCTGGGGACAGGGGACTATGGCTACACCTTC. The chain has TRBV19 and TRBJ1-2; 10 nucleotides match TRBD1. With 6 bases clipped from V and 3 bases from J, the junction kept 7 bases outside the gene matches. Germline CDR1 reads LNHDA; CDR2 reads SQIVND (reference sequence). The CDR3 totals 15 residues.

There are a few counts of this clone. The chain has TRBV27 and TRBJ1-2, with D perhaps matching TRBD1 (5 bases). The V and J ends lost 6 bases and 4 bases respectively, with 9 bases between them. The CDR3 consists of 12 residues. The germline V gene encodes CDR1 MNHEY and CDR2 SMNVEV (reference sequence). The CDR3 sequence: CASRGDSYGYTF. The CDR3 bases are TGTGCCAGCAGGGGGGATTCCTATGGCTACACCTTC.

The chain employs TRBV9 and TRBJ1-1, with 9 bases fitting TRBD1. The CDR3 is 15 residues long. CDR1 is SGDLS, CDR2 YYNGEE, per germline. V trimming: 1 base; J trimming: 4 bases; junction bases outside the gene matches: 5. The CDR3 here is CASSVKGQGFTEAFF. For the CDR3, the DNA is TGTGCCAGCAGCGTAAAGGGACAGGGTTTCACTGAAGCTTTCTTT.

The chain links TRBV5-4 to TRBJ2-3; 9 nucleotides align to TRBD2. V shed 4 bases, J shed 6 bases, and the junction held 15 bases outside the gene matches. The CDR3 sequence is 17 residues long. CDR1 is SGHNT, CDR2 YYREEE, per germline (reference sequence). CDR3 protein: CASSRAPPGLAGDTQYF. In nucleotides, the CDR3 is TGTGCCAGCAGCCGAGCCCCCCCGGGACTAGCAGGGGATACGCAGTATTTT.

V is TRBV7-8 and J is TRBJ1-1, with 7 bases identical to TRBD1. Germline V lookup: CDR1 SGHVS, CDR2 FQNEAQ. The CDR3 extends over 15 amino acids. The junction had 6 bases not matched to a gene; V was cut back by 4 bases and J by 1 base. CDR3 region: CASSSRQGGNTEAFF. The CDR3 DNA reads TGTGCCAGCAGCTCCAGACAGGGAGGGAACACTGAAGCTTTCTTT.

CDR3 region: CASSQDLARRSEQYF. The CDR3 DNA sequence: TGTGCCAGCAGCCAAGATCTGGCTAGACGGAGCGAGCAGTACTTC. The chain has TRBV3-1 (or the pseudogene TRBV3-2) and TRBJ2-7, with D unclear. Germline V CDR1 and CDR2: LGHDT, YNNKEL (reference sequence). The CDR3 contains 15 residues. V was trimmed by 0 bases and J by 6 bases, leaving 15 bases between them.

The V and J genes are TRBV6-6 and TRBJ1-1; a possible D gene is TRBD1 (5 bases). The CDR3 sequence is 12 residues long. CDR1 is MNHNY and CDR2 is SVGAGI in the germline V gene (reference sequence). V was pared by 7 bases and J by 8 bases, with 14 bases between. CDR3 protein: CASIKGAGEAFF. The CDR3 nucleotides are TGTGCCAGCATCAAAGGGGCAGGGGAAGCTTTCTTT.

The rearrangement joins TRBV19 to TRBJ1-1, with D unclear. The CDR3 covers 15 residues. Trimming pared 11 bases from V and 0 bases from J, leaving 19 bases between. Germline V gives CDR1 LNHDA, CDR2 SQIVND (reference sequence). The CDR3 loop is CACGRTDLMNTEAFF. CDR3 bases: TGTGCCTGCGGAAGGACGGATTTGATGAACACTGAAGCTTTCTTT.

The rearrangement joins TRBV7-9 to TRBJ2-1; D might be TRBD1 or TRBD2, each matching 6 bases. The CDR3 loop spans 15 amino acids. Germline V CDR1 and CDR2: SEHNR, FQNEAQ (reference sequence). Trimming took off 5 bases at V and 0 bases at J, with 11 bases between the two ends. CDR3 protein: CASSQGGSSYNEQFF. The CDR3, as DNA: TGTGCCAGCAGCCAAGGGGGGAGCTCCTACAATGAGCAGTTCTTC.

The chain combines TRBV11-3 with TRBJ2-1; 14 bases fit TRBD2. The V gene end was trimmed by 4 bases and the J gene end by 9 bases; junction bases not matched to a gene: 5. In germline, CDR1 is SGHNT, CDR2 YENEEA. The CDR3 is 15 residues long. DNA for the CDR3: TGTGCCAGCAGCTCGGGACTAGCGGGGGTAGGTGAGCAGTTCTTC. It codes for CASSSGLAGVGEQFF.

This chain joins TRBV7-9 and TRBJ2-5, with D tentatively TRBD2 (5 bases). V shed 3 bases and J shed 13 bases, with 18 bases lying between them. CDR1 is SEHNR, CDR2 FQNEAQ, per germline (reference sequence). The CDR3 contains 13 residues. CDR3 sequence reads: CASSFGVFPVSYF. The CDR3 nucleotides read TGTGCCAGCAGCTTCGGGGTTTTCCCCGTTTCGTACTTC.

The V and J genes are TRBV9 and TRBJ2-1; weak D call: TRBD2 (6 bases). CDR3 length: 15 amino acids. Germline assignment: CDR1 SGDLS and CDR2 YYNGEE. V was trimmed by 2 bases and J by 4 bases, leaving 13 bases between them. The CDR3 DNA is TGTGCCAGCAGCGTTGAGGCGGGGAGTTACAATGAGCAGTTCTTC. Its protein is CASSVEAGSYNEQFF.